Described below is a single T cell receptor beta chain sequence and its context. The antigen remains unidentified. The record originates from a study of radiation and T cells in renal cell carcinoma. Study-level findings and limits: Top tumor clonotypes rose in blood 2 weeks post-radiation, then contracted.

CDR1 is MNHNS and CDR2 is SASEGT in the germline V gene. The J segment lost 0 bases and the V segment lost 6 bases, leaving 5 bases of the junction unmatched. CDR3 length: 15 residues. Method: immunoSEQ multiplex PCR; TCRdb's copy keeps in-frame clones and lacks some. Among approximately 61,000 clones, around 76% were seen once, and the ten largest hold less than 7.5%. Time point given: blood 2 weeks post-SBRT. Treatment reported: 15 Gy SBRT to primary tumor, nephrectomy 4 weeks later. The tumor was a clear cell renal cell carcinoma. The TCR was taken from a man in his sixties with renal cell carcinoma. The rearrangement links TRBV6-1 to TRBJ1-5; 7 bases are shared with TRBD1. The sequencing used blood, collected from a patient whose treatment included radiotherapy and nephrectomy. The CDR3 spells CASRAGQTSNQPQHF. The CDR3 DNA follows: TGTGCCAGCAGAGCGGGACAGACTAGCAATCAGCCCCAGCATTTT.